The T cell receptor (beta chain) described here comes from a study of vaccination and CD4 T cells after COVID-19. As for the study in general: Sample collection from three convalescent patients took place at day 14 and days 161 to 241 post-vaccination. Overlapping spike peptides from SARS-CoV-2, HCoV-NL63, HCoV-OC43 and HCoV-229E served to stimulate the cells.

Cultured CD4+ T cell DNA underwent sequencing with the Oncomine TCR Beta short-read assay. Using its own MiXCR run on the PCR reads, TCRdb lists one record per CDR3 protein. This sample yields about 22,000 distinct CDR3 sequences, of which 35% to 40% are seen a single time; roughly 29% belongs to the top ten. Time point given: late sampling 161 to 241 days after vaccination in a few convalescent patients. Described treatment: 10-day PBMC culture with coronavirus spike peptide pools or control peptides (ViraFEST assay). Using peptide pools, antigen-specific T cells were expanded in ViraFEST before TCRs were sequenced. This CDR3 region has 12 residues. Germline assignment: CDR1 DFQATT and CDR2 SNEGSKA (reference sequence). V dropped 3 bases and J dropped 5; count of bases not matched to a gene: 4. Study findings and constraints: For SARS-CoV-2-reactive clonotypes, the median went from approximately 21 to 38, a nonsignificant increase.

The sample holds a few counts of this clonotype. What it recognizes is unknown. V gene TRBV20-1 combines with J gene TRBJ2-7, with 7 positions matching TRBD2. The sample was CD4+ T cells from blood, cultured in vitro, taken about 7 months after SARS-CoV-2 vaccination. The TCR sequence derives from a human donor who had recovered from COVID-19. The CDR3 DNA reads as TGCAGTGCTAGCGGGAGGATCAACGAGCAGTACTTC. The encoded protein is CSASGRINEQYF.